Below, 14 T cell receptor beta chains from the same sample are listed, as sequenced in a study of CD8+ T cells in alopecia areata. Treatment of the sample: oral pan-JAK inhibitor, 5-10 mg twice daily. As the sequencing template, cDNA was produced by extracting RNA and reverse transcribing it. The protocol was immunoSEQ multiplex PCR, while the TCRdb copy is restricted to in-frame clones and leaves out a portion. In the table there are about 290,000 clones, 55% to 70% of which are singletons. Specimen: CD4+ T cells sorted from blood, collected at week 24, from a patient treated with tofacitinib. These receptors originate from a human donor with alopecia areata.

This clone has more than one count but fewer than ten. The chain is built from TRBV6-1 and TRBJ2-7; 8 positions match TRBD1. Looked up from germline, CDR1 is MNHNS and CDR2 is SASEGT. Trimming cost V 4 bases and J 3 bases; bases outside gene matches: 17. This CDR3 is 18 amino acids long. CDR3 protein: CASSGVLSGGGRSYEQYF. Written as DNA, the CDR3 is TGTGCCAGCAGTGGAGTTTTGTCAGGGGGCGGTCGGAGCTACGAGCAGTACTTC.

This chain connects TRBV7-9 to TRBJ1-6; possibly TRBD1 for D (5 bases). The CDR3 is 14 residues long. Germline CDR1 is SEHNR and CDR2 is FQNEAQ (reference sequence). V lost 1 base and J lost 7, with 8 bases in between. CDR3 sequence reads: CASSLEGRNSPLHF. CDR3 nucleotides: TGTGCCAGCAGCTTAGAGGGGAGGAATTCACCCCTCCACTTT.

In DNA, the CDR3 is TGCAGCGCAGGACAGGGGCGAACCACAGATACGCAGTATTTT. It is translated as CSAGQGRTTDTQYF. The J gene is TRBJ2-3, the V gene TRBV29-1; 9 bases align to TRBD1. This CDR3 is 14 amino acids long. V trimming: 7 bases; J trimming: 2 bases; junction bases outside the gene matches: 7. CDR1 and CDR2 from the germline V gene are SQVTM and ANQGSEA.

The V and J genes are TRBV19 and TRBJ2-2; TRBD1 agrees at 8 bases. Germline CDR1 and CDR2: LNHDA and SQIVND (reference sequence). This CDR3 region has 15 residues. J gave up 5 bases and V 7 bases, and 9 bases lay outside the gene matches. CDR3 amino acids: CASKLPGGSTGELFF. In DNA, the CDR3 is TGTGCCAGTAAACTTCCAGGGGGCTCTACCGGGGAGCTGTTTTTT.

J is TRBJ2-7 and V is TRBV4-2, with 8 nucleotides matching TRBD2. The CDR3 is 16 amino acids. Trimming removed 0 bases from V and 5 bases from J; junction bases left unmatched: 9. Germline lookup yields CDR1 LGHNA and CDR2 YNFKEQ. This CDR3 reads CASSQDWTGGPDEQYF. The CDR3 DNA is TGTGCCAGCAGCCAAGATTGGACGGGGGGGCCGGACGAGCAGTACTTC.

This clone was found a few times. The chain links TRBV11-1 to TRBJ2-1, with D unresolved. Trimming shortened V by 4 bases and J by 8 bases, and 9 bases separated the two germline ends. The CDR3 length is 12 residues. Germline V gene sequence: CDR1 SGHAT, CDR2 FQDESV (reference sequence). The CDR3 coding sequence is TGTGCCAGCAGCTACCGACTTTATGAGCAGTTCTTC. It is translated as CASSYRLYEQFF.

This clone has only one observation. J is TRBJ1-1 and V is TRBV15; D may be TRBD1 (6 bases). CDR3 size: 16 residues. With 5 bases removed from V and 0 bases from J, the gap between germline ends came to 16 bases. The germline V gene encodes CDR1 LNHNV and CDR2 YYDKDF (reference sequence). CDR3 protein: CATSPAMGTMNTEAFF. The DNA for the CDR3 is TGTGCCACCAGCCCAGCGATGGGGACAATGAACACTGAAGCTTTCTTT.

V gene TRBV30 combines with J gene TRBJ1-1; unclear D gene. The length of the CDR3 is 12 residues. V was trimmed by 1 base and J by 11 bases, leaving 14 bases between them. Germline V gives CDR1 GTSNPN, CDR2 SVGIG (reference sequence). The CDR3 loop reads CAWSAVDRMAFF. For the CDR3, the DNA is TGTGCCTGGAGTGCGGTAGATCGAATGGCTTTCTTT.

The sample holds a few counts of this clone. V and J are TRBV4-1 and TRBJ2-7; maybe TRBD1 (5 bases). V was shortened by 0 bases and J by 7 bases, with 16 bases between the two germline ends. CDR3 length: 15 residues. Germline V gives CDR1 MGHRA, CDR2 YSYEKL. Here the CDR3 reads CASSQELGRAWEQYF. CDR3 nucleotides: TGCGCCAGCAGCCAAGAGCTTGGCAGGGCTTGGGAGCAGTACTTC.

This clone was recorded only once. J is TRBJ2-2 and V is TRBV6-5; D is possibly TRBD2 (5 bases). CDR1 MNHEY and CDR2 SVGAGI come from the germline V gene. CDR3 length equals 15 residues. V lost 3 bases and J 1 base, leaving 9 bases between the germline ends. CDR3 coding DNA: TGTGCCAGCAGTTATGCGGGCTGGAACACCGGGGAGCTGTTTTTT. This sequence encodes CASSYAGWNTGELFF.

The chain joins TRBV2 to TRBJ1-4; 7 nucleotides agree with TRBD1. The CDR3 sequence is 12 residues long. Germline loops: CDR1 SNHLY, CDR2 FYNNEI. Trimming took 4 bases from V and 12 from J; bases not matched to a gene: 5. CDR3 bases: TGTGCCAGCAGTGGACAGGGAATGGAACTGTTTTTT. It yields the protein CASSGQGMELFF. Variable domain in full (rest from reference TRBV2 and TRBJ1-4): EPEVTQTPSHQVTQMGQEVILRCVPISNHLYFYWYRQILGQKVEFLVSFYNNEISEKSEIFDDQFSVERPDGSNFTLKIRSTKLEDSAMYFCASSGQGMELFFGSGTQLSVL.

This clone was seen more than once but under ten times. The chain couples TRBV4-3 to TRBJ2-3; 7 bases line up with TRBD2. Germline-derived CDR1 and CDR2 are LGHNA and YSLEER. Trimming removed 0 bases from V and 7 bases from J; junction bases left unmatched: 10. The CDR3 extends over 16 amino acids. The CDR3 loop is CASSQDILAAGNTQYF. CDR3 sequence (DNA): TGCGCCAGCAGCCAAGATATCCTAGCGGCAGGGAATACGCAGTATTTT.

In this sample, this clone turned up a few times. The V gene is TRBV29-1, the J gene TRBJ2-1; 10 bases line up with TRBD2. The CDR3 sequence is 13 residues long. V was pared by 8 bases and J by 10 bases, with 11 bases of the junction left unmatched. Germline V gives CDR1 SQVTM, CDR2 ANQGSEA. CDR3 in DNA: TGCAGCATCCGGACTAGCGGAGACGGGGAGCAGTTCTTC. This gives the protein CSIRTSGDGEQFF.

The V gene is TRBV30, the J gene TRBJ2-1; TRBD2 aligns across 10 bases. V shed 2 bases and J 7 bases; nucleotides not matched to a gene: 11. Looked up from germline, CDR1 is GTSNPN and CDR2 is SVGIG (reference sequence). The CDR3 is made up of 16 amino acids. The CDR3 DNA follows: TGTGCCTGGAGTTCACTGGGACTAGCGATTACGAATGAGCAGTTCTTC. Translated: CAWSSLGLAITNEQFF.